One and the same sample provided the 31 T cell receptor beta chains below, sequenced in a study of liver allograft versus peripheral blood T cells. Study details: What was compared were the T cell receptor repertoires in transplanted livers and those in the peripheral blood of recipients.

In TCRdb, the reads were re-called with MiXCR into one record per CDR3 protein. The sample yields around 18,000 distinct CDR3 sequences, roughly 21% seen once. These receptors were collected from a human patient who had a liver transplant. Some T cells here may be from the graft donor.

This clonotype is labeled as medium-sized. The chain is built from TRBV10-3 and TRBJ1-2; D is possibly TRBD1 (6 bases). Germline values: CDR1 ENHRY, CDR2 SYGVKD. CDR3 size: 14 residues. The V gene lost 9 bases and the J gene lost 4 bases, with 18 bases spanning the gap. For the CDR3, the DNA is TGTGCCATTCTACAGGGACCAGTAGGCTATGGCTACACCTTC. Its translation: CAILQGPVGYGYTF.

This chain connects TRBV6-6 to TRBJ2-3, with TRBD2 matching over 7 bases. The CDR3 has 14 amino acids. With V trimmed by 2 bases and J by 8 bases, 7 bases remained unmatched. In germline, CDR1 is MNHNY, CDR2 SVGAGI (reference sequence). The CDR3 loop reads CASSYGLREGTQYF. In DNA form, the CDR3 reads TGTGCCAGCAGTTACGGACTAAGGGAGGGTACGCAGTATTTT.

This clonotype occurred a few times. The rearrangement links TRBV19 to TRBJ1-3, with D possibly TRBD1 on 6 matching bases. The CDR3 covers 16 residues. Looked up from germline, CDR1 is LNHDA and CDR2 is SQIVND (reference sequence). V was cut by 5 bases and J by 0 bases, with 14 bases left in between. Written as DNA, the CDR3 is TGTGCCAGTAGTGCCCGACAGGAGAGCTCTGGAAACACCATATATTTT. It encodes CASSARQESSGNTIYF.

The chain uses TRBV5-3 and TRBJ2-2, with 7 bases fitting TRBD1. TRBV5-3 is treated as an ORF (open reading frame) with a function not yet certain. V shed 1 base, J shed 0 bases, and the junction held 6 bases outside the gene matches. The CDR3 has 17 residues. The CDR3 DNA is TGTGCCAGAAGCTTGAAGGGGGCGCGGGCGAACACCGGGGAGCTGTTTTTT. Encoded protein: CARSLKGARANTGELFF.

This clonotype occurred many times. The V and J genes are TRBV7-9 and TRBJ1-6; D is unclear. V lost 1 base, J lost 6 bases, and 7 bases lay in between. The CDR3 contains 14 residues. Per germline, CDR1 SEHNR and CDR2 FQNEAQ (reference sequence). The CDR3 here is CASSLGDTNSPLHF. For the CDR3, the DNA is TGTGCCAGCAGCTTAGGTGATACTAATTCACCCCTCCACTTT.

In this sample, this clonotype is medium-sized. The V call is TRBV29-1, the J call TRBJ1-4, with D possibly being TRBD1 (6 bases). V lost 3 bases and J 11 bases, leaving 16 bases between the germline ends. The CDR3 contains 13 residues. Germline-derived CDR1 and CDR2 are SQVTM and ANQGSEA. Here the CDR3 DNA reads TGCAGCGTTGAGGGGGGATTCAGGGGTAAACTGTTTTTT. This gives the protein CSVEGGFRGKLFF.

The chain's CDR3 is CASNPPRTAKTEQFF. The CDR3 DNA reads TGTGCCAGCAACCCCCCAAGGACAGCCAAAACCGAGCAGTTCTTC. V is TRBV7-9 and J is TRBJ2-1; a weak D match, TRBD1 (6 bases). The germline V and J ends were trimmed by 7 bases and 10 bases, with 23 bases remaining between them. Germline values: CDR1 SEHNR, CDR2 FQNEAQ (reference sequence). The CDR3 is 15 amino acids.

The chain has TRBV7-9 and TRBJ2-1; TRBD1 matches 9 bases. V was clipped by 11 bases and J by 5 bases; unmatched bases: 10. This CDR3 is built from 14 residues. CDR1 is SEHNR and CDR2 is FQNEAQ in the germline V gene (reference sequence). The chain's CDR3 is CACTPGQGNNEQFF. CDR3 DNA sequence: TGTGCCTGCACTCCGGGACAGGGTAACAATGAGCAGTTCTTC.

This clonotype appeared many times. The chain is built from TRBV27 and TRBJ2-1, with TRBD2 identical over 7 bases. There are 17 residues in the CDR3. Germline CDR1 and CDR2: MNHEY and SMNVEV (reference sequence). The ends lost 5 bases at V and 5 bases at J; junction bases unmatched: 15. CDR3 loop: CASSTYPGLAANNEQFF. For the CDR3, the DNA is TGTGCCAGCAGTACATACCCCGGGCTAGCGGCCAACAATGAGCAGTTCTTC.

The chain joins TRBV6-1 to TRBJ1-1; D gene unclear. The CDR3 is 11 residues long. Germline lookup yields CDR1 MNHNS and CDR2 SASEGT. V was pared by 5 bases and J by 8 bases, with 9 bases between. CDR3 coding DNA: TGTGCCAGCAGTTTCCGAGCCGAAGCTTTCTTT. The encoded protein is CASSFRAEAFF.

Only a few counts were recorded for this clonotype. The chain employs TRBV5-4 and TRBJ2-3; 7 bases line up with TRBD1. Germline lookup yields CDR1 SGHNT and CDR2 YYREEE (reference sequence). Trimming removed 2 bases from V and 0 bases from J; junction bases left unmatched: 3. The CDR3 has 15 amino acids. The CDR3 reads CASSFRDRSTDTQYF. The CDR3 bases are TGTGCCAGCAGCTTCCGGGACAGAAGCACAGATACGCAGTATTTT.

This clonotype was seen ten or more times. CDR3: CASSEGVGGPYNEQFF. The CDR3 DNA is TGTGCCAGCAGTGAAGGGGTGGGGGGACCCTACAATGAGCAGTTCTTC. The gene calls are TRBV6-1 and TRBJ2-1; D might be TRBD2 (6 bases). CDR1 MNHNS and CDR2 SASEGT come from the germline V gene. V was shortened by 1 base and J by 2 bases, with 12 bases between the two germline ends. CDR3 length: 16 amino acids.

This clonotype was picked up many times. The CDR3 coding sequence is TGTGCCAGCAGCGCAGGGACAGGCAGAATCTCTGGAAACACCATATATTTT. Its translation is CASSAGTGRISGNTIYF. The J gene is TRBJ1-3, the V gene TRBV5-6, with 8 bases that match TRBD1. In germline, CDR1 is SGHDT, CDR2 YYEEEE. V trimming: 4 bases; J trimming: 0 bases; junction bases outside the gene matches: 9. The CDR3 has 17 residues.

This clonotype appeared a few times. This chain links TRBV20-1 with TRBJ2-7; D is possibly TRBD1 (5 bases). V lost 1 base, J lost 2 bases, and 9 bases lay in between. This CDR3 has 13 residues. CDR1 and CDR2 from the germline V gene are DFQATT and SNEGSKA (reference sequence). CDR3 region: CSARGTRTYEQYF. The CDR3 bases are TGCAGTGCTAGAGGGACACGTACCTACGAGCAGTACTTC.

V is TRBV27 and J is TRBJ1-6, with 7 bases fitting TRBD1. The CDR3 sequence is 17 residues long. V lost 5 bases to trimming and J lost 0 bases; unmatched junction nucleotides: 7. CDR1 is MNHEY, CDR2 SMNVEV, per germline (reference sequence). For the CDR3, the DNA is TGTGCCAGCAGTCTAGGGGGGGACAGCTCCTATAATTCACCCCTCCACTTT. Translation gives CASSLGGDSSYNSPLHF.

The CDR3 region has the DNA TGTGCCAGCAGTTTAGACAGCAACACTGAAGCTTTCTTT. Protein: CASSLDSNTEAFF. The genes are TRBV12-3 or TRBV12-4 and TRBJ1-1, with D unclear. Between the trimmed V and J ends, which lost 1 base and 2 bases, there was a span of 5 bases. The CDR3 contains 13 residues.

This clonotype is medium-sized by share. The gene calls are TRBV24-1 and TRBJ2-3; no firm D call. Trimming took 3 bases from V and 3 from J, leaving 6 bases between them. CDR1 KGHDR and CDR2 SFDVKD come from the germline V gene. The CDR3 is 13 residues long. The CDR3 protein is CATSDGVTDTQYF. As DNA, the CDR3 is TGTGCCACCAGTGATGGAGTGACAGATACGCAGTATTTT.

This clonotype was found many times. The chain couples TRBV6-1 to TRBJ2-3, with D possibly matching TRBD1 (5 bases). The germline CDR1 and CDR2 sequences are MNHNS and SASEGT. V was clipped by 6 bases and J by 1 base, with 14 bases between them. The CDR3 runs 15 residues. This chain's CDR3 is CASSDTGFGTDTQYF. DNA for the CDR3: TGTGCCAGCAGCGATACAGGTTTTGGCACAGATACGCAGTATTTT.

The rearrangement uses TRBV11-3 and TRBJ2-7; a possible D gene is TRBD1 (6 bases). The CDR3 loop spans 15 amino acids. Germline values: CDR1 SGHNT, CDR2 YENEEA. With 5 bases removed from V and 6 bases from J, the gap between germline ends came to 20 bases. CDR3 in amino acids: CASSHEPSGHAEQYF. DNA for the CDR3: TGTGCCAGCAGCCACGAACCCTCGGGACATGCCGAGCAGTACTTC.

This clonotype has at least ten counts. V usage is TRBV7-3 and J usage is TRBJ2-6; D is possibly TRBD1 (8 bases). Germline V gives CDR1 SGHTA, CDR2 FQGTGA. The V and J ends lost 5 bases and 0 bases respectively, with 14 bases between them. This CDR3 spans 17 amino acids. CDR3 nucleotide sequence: TGTGCCAGCAGCACCACAGGGGGGGTCTCTGGGGCCAACGTCCTGACTTTC. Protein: CASSTTGGVSGANVLTF.

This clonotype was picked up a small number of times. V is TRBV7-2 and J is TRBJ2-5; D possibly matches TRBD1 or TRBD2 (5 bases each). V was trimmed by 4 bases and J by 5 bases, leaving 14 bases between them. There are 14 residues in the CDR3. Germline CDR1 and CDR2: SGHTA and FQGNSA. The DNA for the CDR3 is TGTGCCAGCAGCTCTGCCGGGGCTGGGGAGACCCAGTACTTC. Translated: CASSSAGAGETQYF.

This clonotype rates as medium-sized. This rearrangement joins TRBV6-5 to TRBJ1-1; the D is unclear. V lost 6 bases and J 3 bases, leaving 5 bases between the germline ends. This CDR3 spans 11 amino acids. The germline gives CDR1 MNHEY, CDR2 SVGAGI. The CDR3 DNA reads TGTGCCAGCAGCCGTGACACTGAAGCTTTCTTT. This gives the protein CASSRDTEAFF.

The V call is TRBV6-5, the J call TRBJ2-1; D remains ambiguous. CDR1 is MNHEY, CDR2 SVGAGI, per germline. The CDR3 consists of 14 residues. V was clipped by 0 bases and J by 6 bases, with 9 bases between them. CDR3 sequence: CASSYSGKGNEQFF. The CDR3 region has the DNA TGTGCCAGCAGTTACTCGGGGAAGGGCAATGAGCAGTTCTTC.

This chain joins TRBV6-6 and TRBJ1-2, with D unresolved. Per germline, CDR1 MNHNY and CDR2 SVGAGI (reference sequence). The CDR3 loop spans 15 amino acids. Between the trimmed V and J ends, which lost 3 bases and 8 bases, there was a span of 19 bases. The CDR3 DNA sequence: TGTGCCAGCAGTTATGGAGGACGTAGGTCTGGAGGCTACACCTTC. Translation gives CASSYGGRRSGGYTF.

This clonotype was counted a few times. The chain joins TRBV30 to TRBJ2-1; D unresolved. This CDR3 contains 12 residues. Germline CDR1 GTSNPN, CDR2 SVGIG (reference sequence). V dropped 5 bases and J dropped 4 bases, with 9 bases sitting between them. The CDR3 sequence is CAWGLQYNEQFF. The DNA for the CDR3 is TGTGCCTGGGGGTTACAGTACAATGAGCAGTTCTTC. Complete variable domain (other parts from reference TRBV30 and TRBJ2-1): SQTIHQWPATLVQPVGSPLSLECTVEGTSNPNLYWYRQAAGRGLQLLFYSVGIGQISSEVPQNLSASRPQDRQFILSSKKLLLSDSGFYLCAWGLQYNEQFFGPGTRLTVL.

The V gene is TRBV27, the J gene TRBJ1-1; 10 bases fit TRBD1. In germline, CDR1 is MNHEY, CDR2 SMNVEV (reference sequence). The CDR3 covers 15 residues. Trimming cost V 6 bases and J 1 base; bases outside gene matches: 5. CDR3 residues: CASSRQGAANTEAFF. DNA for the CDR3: TGTGCCAGCAGCCGACAGGGGGCCGCGAACACTGAAGCTTTCTTT.

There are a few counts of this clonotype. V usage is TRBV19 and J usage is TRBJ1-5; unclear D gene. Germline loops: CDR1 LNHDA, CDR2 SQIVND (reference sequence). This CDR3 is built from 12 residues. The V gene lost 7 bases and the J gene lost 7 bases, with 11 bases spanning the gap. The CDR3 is CASKGLQQPQHF. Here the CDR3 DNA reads TGTGCCAGTAAAGGCCTTCAACAGCCCCAGCATTTT.

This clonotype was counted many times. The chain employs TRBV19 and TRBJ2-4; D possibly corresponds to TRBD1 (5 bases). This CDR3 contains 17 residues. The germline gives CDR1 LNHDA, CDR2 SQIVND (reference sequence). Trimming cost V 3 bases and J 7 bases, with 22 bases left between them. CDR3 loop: CASSIFAGLRGNNIQYF. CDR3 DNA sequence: TGTGCCAGTAGTATCTTCGCAGGTTTAAGGGGAAACAACATTCAGTACTTC.

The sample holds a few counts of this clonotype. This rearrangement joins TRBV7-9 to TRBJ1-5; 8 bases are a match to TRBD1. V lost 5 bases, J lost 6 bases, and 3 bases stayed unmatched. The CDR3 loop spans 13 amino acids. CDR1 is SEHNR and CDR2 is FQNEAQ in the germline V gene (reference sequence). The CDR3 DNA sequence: TGTGCCAGCAGCCCAGGGGGCGGTCAGCCCCAGCATTTT. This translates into CASSPGGGQPQHF. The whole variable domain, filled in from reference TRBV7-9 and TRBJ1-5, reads DTGVSQNPRHKITKRGQNVTFRCDPISEHNRLYWYRQTLGQGPEFLTYFQNEAQLEKSRLLSDRFSAERPKGSFSTLEIQRTEQGDSAMYLCASSPGGGQPQHFGDGTRLSIL.

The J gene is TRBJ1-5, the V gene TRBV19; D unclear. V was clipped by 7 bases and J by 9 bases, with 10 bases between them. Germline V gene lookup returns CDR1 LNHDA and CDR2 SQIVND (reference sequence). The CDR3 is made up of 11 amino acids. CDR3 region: CASTAWGPQHF. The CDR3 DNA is TGTGCCAGTACTGCCTGGGGGCCCCAGCATTTT.

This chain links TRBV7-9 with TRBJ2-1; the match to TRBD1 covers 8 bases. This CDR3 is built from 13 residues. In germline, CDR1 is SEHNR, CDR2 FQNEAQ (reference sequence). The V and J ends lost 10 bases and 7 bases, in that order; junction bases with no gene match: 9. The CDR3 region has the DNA TGTGCCACCAATCACAGGGGGGCTAATGAGCAGTTCTTC. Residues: CATNHRGANEQFF.